Listed below are T cell receptor beta chains from one sample, sequenced in a study of OX40 agonist ivuxolimab in advanced cancers. Method: immunoSEQ multiplex PCR; TCRdb's copy keeps in-frame clones and lacks some. Of around 80,000 clones in the sample, roughly 87% were seen once. The material was CD4+ or CD8+ T cells sorted from blood, obtained in a trial of the OX40 agonist ivuxolimab. These receptors originate from an adult with an advanced solid tumor such as melanoma, head and neck, liver or kidney cancer. Each CDR3 is given with its conserved first and last residue. The order of the fields is D gene, V gene, J gene, clone size, CDR3 DNA, CDR3 protein. The D gene is left open where the match is weak. Not every row has a clone size; where given, it reads once, few, many or a size class.

>.|TRBV11-2|TRBJ1-2|once
TGTGCCAGCAGCTTAGCGACGGGAGTGGATGGCTACACCTTC
CASSLATGVDGYTF
>.|TRBV28|TRBJ1-6|.
TGTGCCAGCAGTCCGGGATCCGGGAATTCACCCCTCCACTTT
CASSPGSGNSPLHF
>.|TRBV28|TRBJ1-1|.
TGTGCCAGCAGGAGCGTGGGGCGCTTAACTGAAGCTTTCTTT
CASRSVGRLTEAFF
>.|TRBV28|TRBJ2-1|.
TGTGCCAGCAGTCCGGACAATGAGCAGTTCTTC
CASSPDNEQFF
>.|TRBV7-9|TRBJ2-5|.
TGTGCCAGCAGCGCCTGGACGGAACAAGAGACCCAGTACTTC
CASSAWTEQETQYF
>.|TRBV18|TRBJ2-2|.
TGTGCCAGCTCACCCCTCGACAGATTGAACACCGGGGAGCTGTTTTTT
CASSPLDRLNTGELFF
>TRBD2|TRBV19|TRBJ2-7|.
TGTGCCAGTAGTATAGGGACTAGCGGGAGGGCCGGAAGAGGATACGAGCAGTACTTC
CASSIGTSGRAGRGYEQYF
>TRBD1|TRBV7-8|TRBJ1-6|.
TGTGCCAGCAGCTCACAGGGGGTCACTAATTCACCCCTCCACTTT
CASSSQGVTNSPLHF
>TRBD1|TRBV5-1|TRBJ1-1|.
TGCGCCAGCAGCGGGGCCCCAAACAGGGGGAACACTGAAGCTTTCTTT
CASSGAPNRGNTEAFF
>.|TRBV11-1|TRBJ2-2|.
TGTGCCAGCAGCACCGGGACCTCCAACACCGGGGAGCTGTTTTTT
CASSTGTSNTGELFF
>.|TRBV6-1|TRBJ1-3|.
TGTGCCAGCAGTGACCAAGGGACTTTTTCTGGAAACACCATATATTTT
CASSDQGTFSGNTIYF
>.|TRBV6-5|TRBJ2-7|.
TGTGCCAGCAGTTACTCAGGCGGCACTGACAACGAGCAGTACTTC
CASSYSGGTDNEQYF
>.|TRBV11-1|TRBJ1-6|.
TGTGCCAGCAGCTTAAGAAGCTCCTATAATTCACCCCTCCACTTT
CASSLRSSYNSPLHF
>TRBD2|TRBV19|TRBJ2-1|.
TGTGCCAGTGAGGGACTAGCCTATGAGCAGTTCTTC
CASEGLAYEQFF
>.|TRBV5-6|TRBJ1-1|.
TGTGCCAGCAGCTTGTTCGCAGGGGACACTGAAGCTTTCTTT
CASSLFAGDTEAFF
>TRBD1|TRBV5-6|TRBJ2-7|.
TGTGCCAGCAGCCGACAGGGGGCCTACGAGCAGTACTTC
CASSRQGAYEQYF
>TRBD2|TRBV5-1|TRBJ2-5|.
TGCGCCAGCAGCTCCGATAGCGGGAGAGGGGAGACCCAGTACTTC
CASSSDSGRGETQYF
>.|TRBV5-1|TRBJ1-2|.
TGCGCCAGCAGCTTGGTAGTAGGGAACTATGGCTACACCTTC
CASSLVVGNYGYTF
>TRBD2|TRBV29-1|TRBJ2-1|.
TGCAGCGTTGGATCCGGGACTAGCGCATACAATGAGCAGTTCTTC
CSVGSGTSAYNEQFF
>.|TRBV28|TRBJ2-7|.
TGTGCCAGCAGTTCCTTTGGCGAGCAGTACTTC
CASSSFGEQYF
>.|TRBV27|TRBJ2-7|.
TGTGCCAGCAGTCCCCTCCCCGGGCCCCCCGACGAGCAGTACTTC
CASSPLPGPPDEQYF
>.|TRBV11-2|TRBJ1-6|.
TGTGCCAGCAGCTTAGATCTAGGGGAGGATTCACCCCTCCACTTT
CASSLDLGEDSPLHF
>TRBD2|TRBV9|TRBJ2-3|.
TGTGCCAGCAGCGTAGCTAGCGGGGGGGCGGGAGATACGCAGTATTTT
CASSVASGGAGDTQYF
>.|TRBV9|TRBJ1-1|.
TGTGCCAGCAGCGTCGAGGCGAACACTGAAGCTTTCTTT
CASSVEANTEAFF
>.|TRBV5-4|TRBJ2-7|.
TGTGCCAGCAGCCCCCCGGGGAGACAACTCTCCTACGAGCAGTACTTC
CASSPPGRQLSYEQYF
>.|TRBV27|TRBJ1-4|once
TGTGCCAGCAGGGAATGGACTAATGAAAAACTGTTTTTT
CASREWTNEKLFF
>.|TRBV5-4|TRBJ2-2|.
TGTGCCAGCAGCCCACCCTCCAGGGACACCGGGGAGCTGTTTTTT
CASSPPSRDTGELFF
>.|TRBV25-1|TRBJ2-3|.
TGTGCCAGCAGTGATGTAGCAGATACGCAGTATTTT
CASSDVADTQYF
>TRBD1|TRBV10-3|TRBJ2-7|.
TGTGCCATCAGTGAGTTAGGACAGGGCTTATCCTACGAGCAGTACTTC
CAISELGQGLSYEQYF
>.|TRBV4-2|TRBJ2-5|.
TGTGCCAGCAGCCCCAACCGCGACAGAGTTTACCAAGAGACCCAGTACTTC
CASSPNRDRVYQETQYF
>.|TRBV10-3|TRBJ1-2|.
TGTGCCATACATCGGGGATATGGCTACACCTTC
CAIHRGYGYTF